These 18 T cell receptor beta chains originate from one sample sequenced in a study of blood T cell repertoires in COVID-19. The data were produced by immunoSEQ multiplex PCR, yet TCRdb's version contains in-frame clones alone and is incomplete. The profile shows about 300,000 clones, roughly 83% of them singletons. The sample taken for sequencing was peripheral blood. The receptors come from a woman between 45 and 60 years old with acute or convalescent COVID-19.

The genes are TRBV6-5 and TRBJ1-6; 8 nucleotides match TRBD1. Germline V lookup: CDR1 MNHEY, CDR2 SVGAGI. The CDR3 runs to 14 residues. The V segment lost 6 bases and the J segment 8 bases; nucleotides outside the gene matches: 6. This CDR3 reads CASSLDRDDSPLHF. The CDR3 region has the DNA TGTGCCAGCAGCCTGGACAGGGATGATTCACCCCTCCACTTT.

The chain carries TRBV11-1 and TRBJ2-1; 8 bases are shared with TRBD1. Germline CDR1 SGHAT, CDR2 FQDESV (reference sequence). V was pared by 8 bases and J by 5 bases, with 8 bases of the junction left unmatched. The CDR3 extends over 14 amino acids. The DNA of the CDR3 is TGTGCCAGCCAAGACAGGGGAGCTAACAATGAGCAGTTCTTC. Residues: CASQDRGANNEQFF.

The chain recombines TRBV28 with TRBJ2-3; TRBD2 is a possible D gene (5 bases). This CDR3 has 15 amino acids. Between the trimmed V and J ends, which lost 3 bases and 0 bases, there was a span of 10 bases. Germline CDR1 MDHEN, CDR2 SYDVKM. CDR3 nucleotides: TGTGCCAGCAGTTTGTTAGCGACTAGCACAGATACGCAGTATTTT. This sequence encodes CASSLLATSTDTQYF.

This chain links TRBV5-1 with TRBJ2-5; 7 positions agree with TRBD1. This CDR3 contains 15 residues. Germline trimming cut 1 base from V and 2 bases from J; bases unmatched to any gene: 5. Germline CDR1 and CDR2: SGHRS and YFSETQ. The CDR3 loop reads CASSLQGTAQETQYF. The CDR3 nucleotides read TGCGCCAGCAGCTTGCAAGGGACAGCGCAAGAGACCCAGTACTTC.

This chain connects TRBV6-5 to TRBJ2-5; 7 nucleotides agree with TRBD1. The germline V gene encodes CDR1 MNHEY and CDR2 SVGAGI. V trimming: 7 bases; J trimming: 2 bases; junction bases outside the gene matches: 4. CDR3 length equals 13 residues. The CDR3 here is CASKGTEQETQYF. In DNA form, the CDR3 reads TGTGCCAGCAAAGGGACAGAACAAGAGACCCAGTACTTC.

The V call is TRBV5-1, the J call TRBJ2-2; 8 nucleotides align to TRBD1. Germline CDR1 is SGHRS and CDR2 is YFSETQ. The junction had 6 bases not matched to a gene; V was cut back by 4 bases and J by 1 base. CDR3 size: 16 residues. CDR3 DNA: TGCGCCAGCAGCGCATCCGGGACAGGGAACACCGGGGAGCTGTTTTTT. This codes for CASSASGTGNTGELFF.

With respect to this clone: The same CDR3 also results from other DNA sequences found in this sample. V gene TRBV3-1 (or the pseudogene TRBV3-2) combines with J gene TRBJ2-7; tentative D call: TRBD1 (5 bases). Germline-derived CDR1 and CDR2 are LGHDT and YNNKEL (reference sequence). CDR3 length equals 13 residues. The V end was cut by 2 bases, the J end by 4 bases, with 9 bases between. The CDR3 DNA reads as TGTGCCAGCAGCCAACAGGGCAGTTACGAGCAGTACTTC. Translated: CASSQQGSYEQYF.

This chain uses TRBV3-1 (or the pseudogene TRBV3-2) with TRBJ2-6; TRBD2 matches at 11 bases. V was pared by 2 bases and J by 0 bases, with 12 bases of the junction left unmatched. The germline CDR1 and CDR2 sequences are LGHDT and YNNKEL (reference sequence). The CDR3 runs to 21 residues. CDR3 in DNA: TGTGCCAGCAGCCAAAGGGCGGGACTAGCGGAAAGAAGCTCTGGGGCCAACGTCCTGACTTTC. Its translation: CASSQRAGLAERSSGANVLTF.

The V and J genes are TRBV7-2 and TRBJ2-1; the D gene is possibly TRBD2 (5 bases). Germline loops: CDR1 SGHTA, CDR2 FQGNSA. The CDR3 is made up of 13 amino acids. V gave up 5 bases and J gave up 10 bases, with 15 bases separating them. The CDR3, as DNA: TGTGCCAGCAGCCCCCTTCGGGGAGACGAGCAGTTCTTC. It specifies CASSPLRGDEQFF.

This rearrangement joins TRBV28 to TRBJ1-1, with D possibly TRBD1 on 6 matching bases. V was trimmed by 0 bases and J by 4 bases, leaving 12 bases between them. Looked up from germline, CDR1 is MDHEN and CDR2 is SYDVKM. The CDR3 contains 15 residues. CDR3 bases: TGTGCCAGCAGTTTATGGTCTACAGGGCGCACTGAAGCTTTCTTT. It is translated as CASSLWSTGRTEAFF.

The V and J genes are TRBV10-3 and TRBJ2-1; 8 bases agree with TRBD1. The germline V gene has CDR1 ENHRY and CDR2 SYGVKD. The junction had 13 bases not matched to a gene; V was cut back by 3 bases and J by 9 bases. The CDR3 has 16 residues. DNA of the CDR3: TGTGCCATCAGTGAACCGAGACAGGGGTCGGTGGGTGAGCAGTTCTTC. This gives the protein CAISEPRQGSVGEQFF.

The chain has TRBV28 and TRBJ1-2; 11 bases fit TRBD1. Germline V lookup: CDR1 MDHEN, CDR2 SYDVKM. J was trimmed by 2 bases and V by 2 bases; bases with no gene match: 4. This CDR3 spans 16 amino acids. The CDR3 loop is CASSLPGQGGNYGYTF. The DNA of the CDR3 is TGTGCCAGCAGTTTACCGGGACAGGGGGGAAACTATGGCTACACCTTC.

This rearrangement joins TRBV5-1 to TRBJ2-1, with 10 bases lining up with TRBD2. This CDR3 is 15 amino acids long. CDR1 SGHRS and CDR2 YFSETQ come from the germline V gene. Losses at the gene ends were 4 bases for V and 5 bases for J; bases not matched to a gene: 6. CDR3 in DNA: TGCGCCAGCAGCCCCGGACTAGCGGTCAACAATGAGCAGTTCTTC. Its protein product is CASSPGLAVNNEQFF.

About this clone itself: This CDR3 is also generated by other DNA sequences in the sample. The chain carries TRBV5-1 and TRBJ1-1; tentatively, D is TRBD1 (6 bases). Trimming took 1 base from V and 0 from J, leaving 7 bases between them. The CDR3 extends over 14 amino acids. Germline V gene data show CDR1 as SGHRS and CDR2 as YFSETQ. The CDR3 region has the DNA TGCGCCAGCAGCTTGTACAGGGTGAACACTGAAGCTTTCTTT. Encoded protein: CASSLYRVNTEAFF. The whole variable domain, remainder taken from reference TRBV5-1 and TRBJ1-1, is KAGVTQTPRYLIKTRGQQVTLSCSPISGHRSVSWYQQTPGQGLQFLFEYFSETQRNKGNFPGRFSGRQFSNSRSEMNVSTLELGDSALYLCASSLYRVNTEAFFGQGTRLTVV.

The rearrangement links TRBV9 to TRBJ2-7; the match to TRBD2 covers 7 bases. V shed 1 base and J 1 base; nucleotides not matched to a gene: 11. This CDR3 is 17 amino acids long. The germline V gene encodes CDR1 SGDLS and CDR2 YYNGEE. The CDR3: CASSVSPGEGPSYEQYF. Here the CDR3 DNA reads TGTGCCAGCAGCGTATCTCCCGGGGAGGGGCCTTCCTACGAGCAGTACTTC.

The gene calls are TRBV5-1 and TRBJ2-3, with 9 bases identical to TRBD2. The CDR3 length is 18 residues. The trim removed 7 bases at V and 0 bases at J, leaving 15 bases unmatched. Germline V gene sequence: CDR1 SGHRS, CDR2 YFSETQ. This chain's CDR3 is CASQLETSGVPSTDTQYF. The DNA for the CDR3 is TGCGCCAGCCAGCTGGAGACTAGCGGAGTCCCTAGCACAGATACGCAGTATTTT.

This chain joins TRBV19 and TRBJ2-1; 9 bases are a match to TRBD1. CDR1 LNHDA and CDR2 SQIVND come from the germline V gene (reference sequence). The CDR3 is 15 amino acids. The V segment lost 4 bases and the J segment 5 bases; nucleotides outside the gene matches: 6. The CDR3 protein is CASSTRTGVDNEQFF. The CDR3, as DNA: TGTGCCAGTAGTACTCGGACAGGGGTGGACAATGAGCAGTTCTTC.

The rearrangement uses TRBV19 and TRBJ2-7; 7 positions match TRBD1. Per germline, CDR1 LNHDA and CDR2 SQIVND (reference sequence). With 5 bases clipped from V and 0 bases from J, the junction kept 7 bases outside the gene matches. This CDR3 has 15 residues. The chain's CDR3 is CASSVTGLSSYEQYF. The CDR3 nucleotides are TGTGCCAGTAGTGTGACAGGGCTGAGCTCCTACGAGCAGTACTTC.